Below are 31 T cell receptor beta chains sequenced from a single sample in a study of early T cells in non-severe SARS-CoV-2 infection (dated by TCRdb to the early 2020s). Preparation of the library involved 5' RACE. The instrument was a NextSeq 500. The raw public reads went through TCRdb reprocessing: fastp at Q25, MiXCR clone calling, in-frame beta chains kept. Merged by CDR3 protein, the rows form single entries marked with the most common genes and DNA. The sample table shows 81,000 or so distinct CDR3 sequences, and approximately 12% are seen once. 3.4% of the sample belongs to the ten largest clones. The material sequenced was whole blood. The receptors derive from an adult who was a healthcare worker with PCR-confirmed SARS-CoV-2 infection or an uninfected control (not recorded which).

This clonotype appeared many times. This chain uses TRBV6-2 or TRBV6-3 with TRBJ2-1; 9 nucleotides align to TRBD2. This CDR3 contains 15 residues. Germline V gene data show CDR1 as MNHEY and CDR2 as SVGEGT. Germline trimming cut 6 bases from V and 7 bases from J; bases unmatched to any gene: 10. This CDR3 reads CASSHGLSGRNEQFF. Written as DNA, the CDR3 is TGTGCCAGCAGCCATGGGCTTAGCGGGAGAAATGAGCAGTTCTTC.

The chain uses TRBV20-1 and TRBJ1-1; 9 bases fit TRBD1. CDR1 is DFQATT, CDR2 SNEGSKA, per germline (reference sequence). This CDR3 comprises 17 residues. With V trimmed by 6 bases and J by 1 base, 15 bases remained unmatched. This chain's CDR3 is CSAKARGTGTANTEAFF. The CDR3 DNA sequence: TGCAGTGCGAAAGCAAGGGGGACAGGGACGGCGAACACTGAAGCTTTCTTT.

The J gene is TRBJ2-1, the V gene TRBV15; the match to TRBD2 covers 9 bases. The CDR3 has 15 amino acids. Germline CDR1 and CDR2: LNHNV and YYDKDF (reference sequence). Trimming removed 4 bases from V and 4 bases from J; junction bases left unmatched: 5. CDR3 in amino acids: CATSKNLAGYNEQFF. In DNA form, the CDR3 reads TGTGCCACCAGCAAGAATCTAGCGGGATACAATGAGCAGTTCTTC. The full variable domain, rest sourced from reference TRBV15 and TRBJ2-1, is DAMVIQNPRYQVTQFGKPVTLSCSQTLNHNVMYWYQQKSSQAPKLLFHYYDKDFNNEADTPDNFQSRRPNTSFCFLDIRSPGLGDTAMYLCATSKNLAGYNEQFFGPGTRLTVL.

This clonotype came up many times. The chain has TRBV6-5 and TRBJ1-5; D might be TRBD1 (6 bases). The CDR3 totals 20 residues. Trimming took off 5 bases at V and 5 bases at J, with 31 bases between the two ends. Germline values: CDR1 MNHEY, CDR2 SVGAGI. Here the CDR3 DNA reads TGTGCCAGCAGTCAGCGCAGGGGAGGCTTGCCCGGCTGGAGGGATCAGCCCCAGCATTTT. Amino acids: CASSQRRGGLPGWRDQPQHF.

This clonotype was recorded at least ten times. The genes are TRBV28 and TRBJ2-7, with 8 bases identical to TRBD1. J was trimmed by 4 bases and V by 6 bases; bases with no gene match: 11. Germline CDR1 MDHEN, CDR2 SYDVKM. This CDR3 comprises 15 residues. The CDR3 DNA is TGTGCCAGCAGACCCCCCGGGACAGGTTTTTACGAGCAGTACTTC. It encodes CASRPPGTGFYEQYF.

The V gene is TRBV5-5, the J gene TRBJ2-1; possible D gene TRBD2, 6 bases. The V and J ends lost 5 bases and 2 bases respectively, with 11 bases between them. From germline, CDR1 is SGHKS and CDR2 YYEKEE (reference sequence). CDR3 length: 14 amino acids. CDR3 loop: CASRPRTTYNEQFF. The CDR3 DNA reads as TGTGCCAGCAGGCCGAGGACTACCTACAATGAGCAGTTCTTC.

There are many counts of this clonotype. J is TRBJ1-1 and V is TRBV15, with D unclear. The ends were cut back, 0 bases at V and 8 bases at J, with 10 bases in the middle. This CDR3 has 13 residues. CDR1 LNHNV and CDR2 YYDKDF come from the germline V gene (reference sequence). This CDR3 is CATSRDHGREAFF. In nucleotides, the CDR3 is TGTGCCACCAGCAGAGATCATGGCAGGGAAGCTTTCTTT.

The CDR3 sequence: CASSYERWNSPLHF. In DNA form, the CDR3 reads TGTGCCAGCAGTTACGAAAGGTGGAATTCACCCCTCCACTTT. The rearrangement joins TRBV6-5 to TRBJ1-6; D unclear. V was pared by 2 bases and J by 7 bases, with 9 bases between. Germline CDR1 reads MNHEY; CDR2 reads SVGAGI. This CDR3 has 14 amino acids.

This clonotype was counted ten times or more. V usage is TRBV7-9 and J usage is TRBJ2-7, with D perhaps TRBD2 (5 bases). This CDR3 comprises 13 residues. Looked up from germline, CDR1 is SEHNR and CDR2 is FQNEAQ (reference sequence). V shed 4 bases and J shed 4 bases, with 11 bases lying between them. The CDR3: CASSSVSGYEQYF. The CDR3 DNA reads TGTGCCAGCAGCTCCGTGTCGGGGTACGAGCAGTACTTC.

This clonotype was seen a handful of times. The V gene is TRBV3-1, the J gene TRBJ2-7; perhaps TRBD2 as D (7 bases). V lost 3 bases to trimming and J lost 0 bases, with 15 bases between them. CDR3 length equals 16 residues. Germline CDR1 reads LGHDT; CDR2 reads YNNKEL (reference sequence). The CDR3 region is CASSQIGAGHSYEQYF. DNA for the CDR3: TGTGCCAGCAGCCAGATAGGAGCGGGACACTCCTACGAGCAGTACTTC.

This clonotype was counted a few times. The chain couples TRBV29-1 to TRBJ2-1, with no clear D. V lost 4 bases and J 4 bases, leaving 14 bases between the germline ends. The CDR3 loop spans 14 amino acids. Germline CDR1 is SQVTM and CDR2 is ANQGSEA. CDR3 amino acids: CSVGGRSSYNEQFF. DNA for the CDR3: TGCAGCGTTGGTGGCAGGTCAAGTTACAATGAGCAGTTCTTC.

This chain joins TRBV3-1 and TRBJ2-5; D might be TRBD1 (5 bases). CDR1 and CDR2 from the germline V gene are LGHDT and YNNKEL (reference sequence). The CDR3 has 16 residues. V lost 2 bases and J lost 5, with 18 bases in between. CDR3 amino acids: CASSQKNSVRAETQYF. CDR3 DNA: TGTGCCAGCAGCCAAAAGAATTCGGTCAGGGCCGAGACCCAGTACTTC.

This clonotype was seen a handful of times. This chain connects TRBV10-1 to TRBJ1-1, with D possibly matching TRBD1 (6 bases). Germline CDR1 is WNHNN and CDR2 is SYGVQD (reference sequence). The CDR3 spans 13 residues. V lost 2 bases and J 3 bases, leaving 7 bases between the germline ends. CDR3 nucleotide sequence: TGCGCCAGCAGTGAGAGGACAGACACTGAAGCTTTCTTT. Its protein is CASSERTDTEAFF.

The chain is built from TRBV28 and TRBJ1-2, with 8 bases identical to TRBD1. The germline V gene encodes CDR1 MDHEN and CDR2 SYDVKM. V lost 2 bases to trimming and J lost 7 bases; unmatched junction nucleotides: 15. This CDR3 has 17 residues. CDR3: CASSLNGAGQGLSGYTF. The CDR3 region has the DNA TGTGCCAGCAGTTTAAATGGGGCCGGACAGGGTCTGAGTGGCTACACCTTC.

The sample holds many counts of this clonotype. The rearrangement links TRBV6-7 to TRBJ1-3, with TRBD1 as a possible D gene (6 bases). Being an ORF, TRBV6-7 has a function that is uncertain. The CDR3 has 16 amino acids. V dropped 6 bases and J dropped 0 bases, with 15 bases sitting between them. The CDR3 loop is CASREDRLSSGNTIYF. CDR3 nucleotide sequence: TGTGCCAGCAGAGAGGACAGATTGAGCTCTGGAAACACCATATATTTT.

The rearrangement uses TRBV6-6 and TRBJ2-1; 10 nucleotides agree with TRBD2. Unmatched junction bases numbered 3, after V lost 6 bases and J lost 7 bases. This CDR3 is 13 amino acids long. Germline V gives CDR1 MNHNY, CDR2 SVGAGI (reference sequence). The CDR3 coding sequence is TGTGCCAGCAGGGCTAGCGGGAGTAATGAGCAGTTCTTC. This gives the protein CASRASGSNEQFF.

This chain connects TRBV9 to TRBJ2-5; D uncertain. The CDR3 length is 13 residues. CDR1 SGDLS and CDR2 YYNGEE come from the germline V gene. V was trimmed by 0 bases and J by 7 bases, leaving 10 bases between them. The CDR3 DNA reads as TGTGCCAGCAGCGTAGCTTACCCCGGGACCCAGTACTTC. Translated, it gives CASSVAYPGTQYF.

This clonotype was counted at least ten times. The CDR3 sequence: CSAFIPGQGADTQYF. The CDR3 region has the DNA TGCAGTGCTTTTATACCGGGACAGGGAGCAGATACGCAGTATTTT. The genes are TRBV20-1 and TRBJ2-3; 9 bases are shared with TRBD1. V lost 5 bases and J lost 4; bases outside the gene matches: 10. CDR3 size: 15 residues. Germline assignment: CDR1 DFQATT and CDR2 SNEGSKA (reference sequence).

Many counts were recorded for this clonotype. The V and J genes are TRBV12-3 or TRBV12-4 and TRBJ2-7, with a possible D match to TRBD2 (6 bases). CDR3 length equals 14 residues. Trimming left V 4 bases short and J 3 bases short, with 13 bases between. CDR3 residues: CASSWRGSLYEQYF. In nucleotides, the CDR3 is TGTGCCAGCAGTTGGAGGGGATCCCTCTACGAGCAGTACTTC.

The genes are TRBV12-3 or TRBV12-4 and TRBJ1-1; no reliable D call. V lost 3 bases to trimming and J lost 2 bases, with 7 bases between them. The CDR3 consists of 13 residues. Here the CDR3 reads CASSLNSNTEAFF. In DNA form, the CDR3 reads TGTGCCAGCAGTTTGAACAGCAACACTGAAGCTTTCTTT.

V usage is TRBV30 and J usage is TRBJ2-5; unclear D gene. Trimming took 2 bases from V and 5 from J, leaving 6 bases between them. CDR1 is GTSNPN and CDR2 is SVGIG in the germline V gene (reference sequence). This CDR3 is 11 amino acids long. CDR3 in DNA: TGTGCCTGGAGTACGTGGGAGACCCAGTACTTC. This codes for CAWSTWETQYF.

The sample holds a few counts of this clonotype. This sequence joins TRBV18 and TRBJ2-7; D not certain. Per germline, CDR1 KGHSH and CDR2 LQKENI. Trimming took off 3 bases at V and 1 base at J, with 16 bases between the two ends. This CDR3 is 16 amino acids long. Here the CDR3 DNA reads TGTGCCAGCTCACCGGCGTTCGGGCTTACATCCTACGAGCAGTACTTC. Its translation is CASSPAFGLTSYEQYF.

Many counts were recorded for this clonotype. The gene calls are TRBV5-1 and TRBJ1-1, with D unresolved. The germline V gene encodes CDR1 SGHRS and CDR2 YFSETQ. V was shortened by 1 base and J by 6 bases, with 7 bases between the two germline ends. The CDR3 is 12 residues long. CDR3 amino acids: CASSLTEAEAFF. In nucleotides, the CDR3 is TGCGCCAGCAGCTTGACAGAGGCTGAAGCTTTCTTT.

This clonotype showed up just a few times. DNA of the CDR3: TGCGCCAGCAGCACGGGACAGTCCTCTGAAGCTTTCTTT. Amino acids: CASSTGQSSEAFF. The chain couples TRBV5-1 to TRBJ1-1, with 7 bases matching TRBD1. The germline V gene has CDR1 SGHRS and CDR2 YFSETQ. The CDR3 has 13 amino acids. The J segment lost 6 bases and the V segment lost 4 bases, leaving 6 bases of the junction unmatched.

This clonotype was seen only a few times. The chain employs TRBV4-1 and TRBJ2-1; D tentatively fits TRBD1 or TRBD2 (5 bases each). Germline CDR1 and CDR2: MGHRA and YSYEKL. Trimming removed 0 bases at V and 7 bases at J, with 10 bases between. The CDR3 is 14 residues long. CDR3 loop: CASSQEGTRNEQFF. Here the CDR3 DNA reads TGCGCCAGCAGCCAAGAAGGGACGCGAAATGAGCAGTTCTTC.

This clonotype came up a few times. The chain carries TRBV19 and TRBJ2-1; a possible D gene is TRBD2 (7 bases). The CDR3 loop spans 15 amino acids. The ends were cut back, 5 bases at V and 7 bases at J, with 18 bases in the middle. Germline CDR1 and CDR2: LNHDA and SQIVND (reference sequence). The CDR3 DNA follows: TGTGCCAGTAGTGTACAGGGCGGGGGACGTAATGAGCAGTTCTTC. Residues: CASSVQGGGRNEQFF.

This clonotype was picked up a small number of times. The chain recombines TRBV2 with TRBJ2-3; TRBD2 matches at 15 bases. Germline V gene sequence: CDR1 SNHLY, CDR2 FYNNEI. The CDR3 loop spans 22 amino acids. Germline trimming cut 6 bases from V and 0 bases from J; bases unmatched to any gene: 19. CDR3 amino acids: CASRKPALTGTSGRRSTDTQYF. CDR3 sequence (DNA): TGTGCCAGCAGGAAACCAGCGTTAACCGGGACTAGCGGGAGGCGGAGCACAGATACGCAGTATTTT.

The gene calls are TRBV29-1 and TRBJ2-5, with 11 bases fitting TRBD2. This CDR3 has 15 amino acids. CDR1 is SQVTM and CDR2 is ANQGSEA in the germline V gene. Trimming at V came to 6 bases and at J to 5 bases, leaving 11 bases not matched to a gene. CDR3 sequence (DNA): TGCAGCGTGAAGGGGATAGCGGGAGGGGCGGAGACCCAGTACTTC. Translation gives CSVKGIAGGAETQYF.

The V gene is TRBV5-1, the J gene TRBJ1-1; 12 nucleotides agree with TRBD1. Losses at the gene ends were 4 bases for V and 0 bases for J; bases not matched to a gene: 7. CDR1 SGHRS and CDR2 YFSETQ come from the germline V gene. The CDR3 runs 17 residues. The CDR3 spells CASSTGQGASMNTEAFF. CDR3 bases: TGCGCCAGCAGCACGGGACAGGGGGCTTCTATGAACACTGAAGCTTTCTTT.

This clonotype was observed at least ten times. The gene calls are TRBV7-3 and TRBJ1-3; D call uncertain. Trimming removed 5 bases at V and 0 bases at J, with 14 bases between. CDR3 length: 16 residues. Germline loops: CDR1 SGHTA, CDR2 FQGTGA. The DNA of the CDR3 is TGTGCCAGCAGCCAAGGAGGAGGGTACTCTGGAAACACCATATATTTT. Its translation: CASSQGGGYSGNTIYF.

This clonotype was recorded at least ten times. The V gene is TRBV7-2, the J gene TRBJ2-1, with TRBD2 as a possible D gene (5 bases). The CDR3 spans 15 residues. Germline values: CDR1 SGHTA, CDR2 FQGNSA. Trimming pared 5 bases from V and 0 bases from J, leaving 11 bases between. CDR3 in amino acids: CASSPDYISYNEQFF. As DNA, the CDR3 is TGTGCCAGCAGCCCCGACTACATCTCCTACAATGAGCAGTTCTTC. The full variable domain, in which reference TRBV7-2 and TRBJ2-1 provide the parts outside the CDR3, is GAGVSQSPSNKVTEKGKDVELRCDPISGHTALYWYRQSLGQGLEFLIYFQGNSAPDKSGLPSDRFSAERTGGSVSTLTIQRTQQEDSAVYLCASSPDYISYNEQFFGPGTRLTVL.